These T cell receptor beta chains were read from a single sample in a study of identifying expanded T cells in peripheral blood. The table came from immunoSEQ multiplex PCR; TCRdb's copy has only in-frame clones and leaves some out. The sample carries approximately 120,000 clones, 88% recorded once. Source material: blood. The origin of the receptors is a person aged 18 to 75 in good health. Each CDR3 is given with its conserved first and last residue. The D gene is left open where the match is weak. Only part of the rows carry a size: once, few, many, or a class if the clone is expanded.

cdr3_aa cdr3_nt d_call clone_size j_call v_call
CANQRDRVNSPLHF TGTGCCAACCAACGGGACAGGGTTAATTCACCCCTCCACTTT TRBD1 . TRBJ1-6 TRBV2
CASSSRPGGNTIYF TGTGCCAGCAGTAGTAGGCCCGGGGGAAACACCATATATTTT . . TRBJ1-3 TRBV7-9
CASSLSQQPHQPQHF TGTGCCAGCAGCTTAAGCCAGCAACCCCATCAGCCCCAGCATTTT . . TRBJ1-5 TRBV7-2
CAIQGGGPSPDTQYF TGTGCCATCCAAGGCGGGGGGCCTTCCCCAGATACGCAGTATTTT TRBD2 . TRBJ2-3 TRBV5-4
CASSLIGRALTGELFF TGTGCCAGCAGCTTGATCGGGAGGGCCCTCACCGGGGAGCTGTTTTTT TRBD2 . TRBJ2-2 TRBV5-6
CASTFTEGVYEQYF TGTGCCAGCACTTTCACTGAAGGGGTCTACGAGCAGTACTTC . . TRBJ2-7 TRBV2
CASSLDGTGGNIQYF TGCGCCAGCAGCTTGGATGGGACAGGGGGCAACATTCAGTACTTC TRBD1 . TRBJ2-4 TRBV5-1
CASSPYRQVPTSGSSGANVLTF TGTGCCAGCTCACCCTACAGACAGGTCCCGACTAGCGGGAGCTCTGGGGCCAACGTCCTGACTTTC TRBD2 . TRBJ2-6 TRBV18
CASSPNIAGTDTQYF TGTGCCAGCAGCCCTAACATAGCGGGGACAGATACGCAGTATTTT TRBD2 . TRBJ2-3 TRBV7-2
CSVEGPIGAGYQYF TGCAGCGTTGAAGGGCCCATCGGAGCGGGATACCAGTATTTT TRBD2 . TRBJ2-3 TRBV29-1
CAWSFGQGGETQYF TGTGCCTGGAGTTTTGGACAGGGGGGAGAGACCCAGTACTTC TRBD1 . TRBJ2-5 TRBV30
CASRFATEAFF TGTGCCAGTAGGTTCGCCACTGAAGCTTTCTTT . . TRBJ1-1 TRBV19
CASSQRGGNEQFF TGCGCCAGCAGCCAACGCGGCGGCAATGAGCAGTTCTTC . . TRBJ2-1 TRBV4-3
CASRRALAGGETQYF TGTGCCAGCAGGCGGGCCCTAGCGGGTGGGGAGACCCAGTACTTC TRBD2 . TRBJ2-5 TRBV6-6
CASSETGGRETQYF TGTGCCAGCAGCGAGACAGGGGGGAGAGAGACCCAGTACTTC TRBD1 . TRBJ2-5 TRBV9
CASSLARGSNQPQHF TGTGCCAGCAGCCTCGCTAGGGGATCCAATCAGCCCCAGCATTTT . few TRBJ1-5 TRBV7-8
CASSSPGQGAGEQYF TGTGCCAGCAGCTCACCGGGACAGGGGGCAGGGGAGCAGTACTTC TRBD1 . TRBJ2-7 TRBV28
CASSNWGADEQYF TGTGCCAGCAGCAACTGGGGAGCCGACGAGCAGTACTTC . once TRBJ2-7 TRBV9
CASSLVFSGNVQYF TGTGCCAGCAGCTTAGTTTTCAGTGGAAACGTCCAGTACTTC . . TRBJ2-5 TRBV7-9
CASIPTGGYGYTF TGTGCCAGCATCCCGACAGGGGGATATGGCTACACCTTC TRBD1 . TRBJ1-2 TRBV6-5
CASSPRLAGTDTQYF TGTGCCAGCAGCCCGAGACTAGCCGGCACAGATACGCAGTATTTT TRBD2 . TRBJ2-3 TRBV7-2
CASSERGSAGELFF TGTGCCAGCAGTGAACGGGGGTCGGCCGGGGAGCTGTTTTTT . . TRBJ2-2 TRBV6-1
CASSFAEKAFF TGTGCCAGCAGCTTCGCTGAAAAAGCTTTCTTT . once TRBJ1-1 TRBV7-9
CASSLARLGGNSPLHF TGTGCCAGCAGCTTAGCCCGACTGGGGGGTAATTCACCCCTCCACTTT . . TRBJ1-6 TRBV7-8
CASSFEGPGALNEQFF TGTGCCAGCAGCTTTGAGGGCCCCGGGGCACTCAATGAGCAGTTCTTC . . TRBJ2-1 TRBV7-7
CASSYDAGVGSYEQYF TGTGCCAGCAGTTACGACGCAGGGGTGGGTTCCTACGAGCAGTACTTC . once TRBJ2-7 TRBV6-5
CASSGPRLAGENTDTQYF TGTGCCAGCTCCGGGCCTCGACTAGCGGGGGAAAACACAGATACGCAGTATTTT TRBD2 . TRBJ2-3 TRBV18